This is a list of T cell receptor beta chains from one sample in a study of cytomegalovirus exposure and HLA in healthy donors. Assay used: immunoSEQ multiplex PCR; TCRdb lists only in-frame clones, some missing. The sample carries roughly 89,000 clones, 75% to 85% recorded once. Sequencing was performed on PBMCs. The receptor source for this set is a woman under 40 in good health and CMV-seronegative. The CDR3 runs from the conserved cysteine through the conserved F or W. D genes are given only for firm matches. Clone size, where shown, is once, few, many, or a class for clones that have expanded.

D gene	J gene	clone size	V gene	CDR3 protein	CDR3 DNA
TRBD1	TRBJ2-7	.	TRBV19	CASSRDRFGEQYF	TGTGCCAGTAGCCGGGACAGGTTCGGCGAGCAGTACTTC
TRBD1	TRBJ1-4	.	TRBV28	CASSDRDEKLFF	TGTGCCAGCAGTGACAGGGATGAAAAACTGTTTTTT
.	TRBJ2-7	.	TRBV11-2	CASSPRRLEESYEQYF	TGTGCCAGCAGCCCGAGGCGGCTAGAAGAATCCTACGAGCAGTACTTC
TRBD1	TRBJ1-2	.	TRBV7-2	CASSAGQGYGYTF	TGTGCCAGCAGTGCGGGACAGGGCTATGGCTACACCTTC
TRBD1	TRBJ2-5	.	TRBV7-2	CASSDPTGWQETQYF	TGTGCCAGCAGCGACCCGACAGGGTGGCAAGAGACCCAGTACTTC
TRBD1	TRBJ2-3	.	TRBV7-9	CASSLALRTGGATDTQYF	TGTGCCAGCAGCTTAGCCCTCAGAACAGGGGGCGCGACAGATACGCAGTATTTT
TRBD2	TRBJ2-5	once	TRBV5-6	CASSLGREETQYF	TGTGCCAGCAGCTTAGGGAGGGAAGAGACCCAGTACTTC
.	TRBJ1-3	few	TRBV9	CASSPQGFSGNTIYF	TGTGCCAGCAGCCCCCAGGGATTCTCTGGAAACACCATATATTTT
.	TRBJ2-7	.	TRBV7-2	CASSLDRASYEQYF	TGTGCCAGCAGCTTAGACAGGGCATCCTACGAGCAGTACTTC
TRBD1	TRBJ1-5	.	TRBV11-3	CASPLVHRTGRGQPQHF	TGTGCCAGTCCCCTCGTCCACAGGACAGGACGGGGTCAGCCCCAGCATTTT
.	TRBJ2-2	.	TRBV13	CASSLRGVGELFF	TGTGCCAGCAGCTTACGGGGTGTCGGGGAGCTGTTTTTT
TRBD1	TRBJ2-7	.	TRBV2	CASSGRTGYTASSFYEQYF	TGTGCCAGCAGTGGACGGACAGGGTATACGGCTAGCAGCTTCTACGAGCAGTACTTC
TRBD1	TRBJ2-3	.	TRBV10-1	CASSPSGTVTQYF	TGCGCCAGCAGCCCCTCCGGGACAGTTACGCAGTATTTT
TRBD2	TRBJ2-1	medium-sized	TRBV2	CASRGLAGVDEQFF	TGTGCCAGCCGGGGACTAGCGGGAGTCGATGAGCAGTTCTTC
TRBD1	TRBJ2-1	.	TRBV2	CASSGRQGNNEQFF	TGTGCCAGCAGTGGCAGACAGGGAAACAATGAGCAGTTCTTC
.	TRBJ1-3	.	TRBV28	CASQIELSGNTIYF	TGTGCCAGCCAAATCGAGCTCTCTGGAAACACCATATATTTT
.	TRBJ2-3	.	TRBV27	CASSRTGPSGPDTQYF	TGTGCCAGCAGTCGAACCGGGCCGAGCGGGCCAGATACGCAGTATTTT
TRBD1	TRBJ2-1	.	TRBV11-2	CASSSRQGATNEQFF	TGTGCCAGCAGCTCACGACAGGGGGCGACGAATGAGCAGTTCTTC
.	TRBJ2-3	.	TRBV2	CASKPDEIGVRRDRTDTQYF	TGTGCCAGCAAGCCCGATGAGATCGGGGTGCGGCGGGATCGCACAGATACGCAGTATTTT
TRBD1	TRBJ1-4	.	TRBV2	CARQQGAEKLFF	TGTGCCAGACAACAGGGGGCTGAAAAACTGTTTTTT
.	TRBJ2-1	.	TRBV6-4	CASSVKASRYNEQFF	TGTGCCAGCAGTGTGAAGGCTAGCCGTTACAATGAGCAGTTCTTC
TRBD2	TRBJ2-7	.	TRBV7-2	CASTTAGGPYEQYF	TGTGCCAGCACCACCGCGGGAGGACCCTACGAGCAGTACTTC
.	TRBJ2-7	.	TRBV7-9	CSSSLAQYEQYF	TGTTCCAGCAGCTTAGCCCAATACGAGCAGTACTTC
.	TRBJ2-7	.	TRBV18	CASSLNSLPYEQYF	TGTGCCAGCTCACTAAACAGTTTACCCTACGAGCAGTACTTC
.	TRBJ2-1	.	TRBV13	CASSLVSASDSSYNEQFF	TGTGCCAGCAGCTTAGTTAGTGCTAGCGACAGCTCCTACAATGAGCAGTTCTTC
.	TRBJ1-1	.	TRBV7-9	CASSLGAYNTEAFF	TGTGCCAGCAGCTTAGGGGCTTACAACACTGAAGCTTTCTTT
TRBD2	TRBJ2-3	.	TRBV4-1	CASSRGGLAGFTDTQYF	TGCGCCAGCAGCAGAGGAGGACTAGCGGGCTTCACAGATACGCAGTATTTT
TRBD1	TRBJ2-3	once	TRBV5-1	CASSLNPGQFSTDTQYF	TGCGCCAGCAGCCTGAACCCGGGACAGTTTAGCACAGATACGCAGTATTTT
.	TRBJ2-5	.	TRBV21-1	CASNLEPSGRASPAGTSETQYF	TGTGCCAGCAACTTGGAGCCTAGCGGGAGGGCCTCTCCGGCCGGGACCTCAGAGACCCAGTACTTC
TRBD1	TRBJ1-1	.	TRBV5-1	CASSYTGTDMNTEAFF	TGCGCCAGCAGCTATACCGGGACAGACATGAACACTGAAGCTTTCTTT
TRBD1	TRBJ1-1	few	TRBV2	CASTRRRDRARNTEAFF	TGTGCCAGCACCCGGAGGAGGGACAGGGCCAGGAACACTGAAGCTTTCTTT
.	TRBJ1-3	.	TRBV28	CASSLYGRGSGNTIYF	TGTGCCAGCAGTTTATACGGCCGGGGCTCTGGAAACACCATATATTTT
.	TRBJ2-5	.	TRBV30	CAWTPLGGDQETQYF	TGTGCCTGGACCCCCCTAGGCGGGGACCAAGAGACCCAGTACTTC
TRBD2	TRBJ2-3	.	TRBV10-3	CAISESGSGLTQYF	TGTGCCATCAGTGAGTCTGGGTCGGGACTAACGCAGTATTTT
.	TRBJ2-7	few	TRBV6-1	CASSDVQVATYEQYF	TGTGCCAGCAGTGATGTACAGGTGGCGACCTACGAGCAGTACTTC